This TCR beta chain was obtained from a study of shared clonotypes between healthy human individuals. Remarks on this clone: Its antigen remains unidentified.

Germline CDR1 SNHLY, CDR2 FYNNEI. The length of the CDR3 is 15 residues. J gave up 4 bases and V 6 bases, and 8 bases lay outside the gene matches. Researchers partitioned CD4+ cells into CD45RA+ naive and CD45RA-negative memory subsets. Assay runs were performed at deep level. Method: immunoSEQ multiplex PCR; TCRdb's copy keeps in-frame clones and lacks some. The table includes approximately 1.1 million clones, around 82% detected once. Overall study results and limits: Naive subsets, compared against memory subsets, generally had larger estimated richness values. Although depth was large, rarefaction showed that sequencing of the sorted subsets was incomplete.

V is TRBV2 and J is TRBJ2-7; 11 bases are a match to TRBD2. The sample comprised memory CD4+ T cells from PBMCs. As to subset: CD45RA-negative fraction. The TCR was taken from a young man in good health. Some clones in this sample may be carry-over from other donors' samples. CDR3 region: CASSAAGTSGYEQYF. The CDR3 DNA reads TGTGCCAGCAGCGCCGCAGGGACTAGCGGTTACGAGCAGTACTTC.